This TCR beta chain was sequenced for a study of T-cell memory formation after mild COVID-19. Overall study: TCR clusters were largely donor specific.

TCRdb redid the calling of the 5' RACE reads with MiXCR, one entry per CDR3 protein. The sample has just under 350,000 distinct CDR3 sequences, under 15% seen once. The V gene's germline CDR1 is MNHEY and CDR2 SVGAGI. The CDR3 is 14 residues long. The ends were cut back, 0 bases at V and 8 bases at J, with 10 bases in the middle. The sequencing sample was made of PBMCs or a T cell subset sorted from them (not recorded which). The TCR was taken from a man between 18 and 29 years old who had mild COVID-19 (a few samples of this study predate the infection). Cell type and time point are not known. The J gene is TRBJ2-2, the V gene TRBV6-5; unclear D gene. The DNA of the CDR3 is TGTGCCAGCAGTTACTCGACTTTCGGTGGGGAGCTGTTTTTT. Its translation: CASSYSTFGGELFF.